One and the same sample provided the 21 T cell receptor beta chains below, sequenced in a study of shared clonotypes between healthy human individuals. Repertoires were generated with immunoSEQ multiplex PCR, while TCRdb's copy carries only in-frame clones and drops some. The sample has 1.6 million or so clones; 97% to 99% are singletons. What was sequenced was naive CD4+ T cells sorted from blood. Specified subset: CD45RA+ positively selected. The receptors here all came from a man in his thirties or forties in good health.

The J gene is TRBJ2-7, the V gene TRBV18; 9 bases match TRBD2. Losses at the gene ends were 2 bases for V and 0 bases for J; bases not matched to a gene: 5. This CDR3 has 16 amino acids. CDR1 and CDR2 from the germline V gene are KGHSH and LQKENI. CDR3 amino acids: CASSPRLAAFSYEQYF. In DNA, the CDR3 is TGTGCCAGCTCACCAAGACTAGCGGCCTTCTCCTACGAGCAGTACTTC.

The V gene is TRBV29-1, the J gene TRBJ1-2, with TRBD1 matching over 7 bases. Looked up from germline, CDR1 is SQVTM and CDR2 is ANQGSEA. There are 12 residues in the CDR3. Trimming removed 6 bases from V and 6 bases from J; junction bases left unmatched: 7. CDR3 DNA: TGCAGCGTAAGGGGGCCGCGGGATGGCTACACCTTC. This sequence encodes CSVRGPRDGYTF.

This chain connects TRBV5-6 to TRBJ2-1; TRBD1 aligns across 7 bases. Germline V gene lookup returns CDR1 SGHDT and CDR2 YYEEEE. The CDR3 totals 13 residues. V gave up 3 bases and J gave up 6 bases; unmatched junction bases: 3. The CDR3 reads CASSYYRGNEQFF. In DNA, the CDR3 is TGTGCCAGCAGCTACTACAGGGGCAATGAGCAGTTCTTC.

The rearrangement joins TRBV9 to TRBJ2-1, with TRBD1 matching 8 bases. Germline trimming cut 0 bases from V and 12 bases from J; bases unmatched to any gene: 20. Germline V CDR1 and CDR2: SGDLS, YYNGEE. CDR3 size: 18 residues. The CDR3 DNA is TGTGCCAGCAGCGTAGAACCGGGGACAGGTCCTTTCCCCCTAGGGCAGTTCTTC. This sequence encodes CASSVEPGTGPFPLGQFF.

CDR3 DNA sequence: TGTGCCAGCTCACCAAGCAGGGGATCAGGGAGCGGGAGTGTACGGGAGCAGTTCTTC. Its protein is CASSPSRGSGSGSVREQFF. This chain uses TRBV18 with TRBJ2-1; 8 bases map to TRBD2. After removal of 2 bases from V and 10 bases from J, the junction contained 22 bases not matched to a gene. The CDR3 sequence is 19 residues long. Germline CDR1 is KGHSH and CDR2 is LQKENI. Drawing the rest from reference TRBV18 and TRBJ2-1, the complete variable domain is NAGVMQNPRHLVRRRGQEARLRCSPMKGHSHVYWYRQLPEEGLKFMVYLQKENIIDESGMPKERFSAEFPKEGPSILRIQQVVRGDSAAYFCASSPSRGSGSGSVREQFFGPGTRLTVL.

This clone showed up just once. The chain joins TRBV11-2 to TRBJ2-1, with D maybe TRBD2 (6 bases). The germline gives CDR1 SGHAT, CDR2 FQNNGV. This CDR3 region has 15 residues. V was shortened by 5 bases and J by 10 bases, with 21 bases between the two germline ends. The CDR3 loop reads CASSARSGSGDEQFF. The CDR3 DNA follows: TGTGCCAGCAGCGCCCGCTCGGGATCGGGGGACGAGCAGTTCTTC.

The rearrangement joins TRBV11-2 to TRBJ2-7; no clear D. Germline V gene lookup returns CDR1 SGHAT and CDR2 FQNNGV. The CDR3 length is 13 residues. The V end was cut by 3 bases, the J end by 3 bases, with 9 bases between. The CDR3 protein is CASSLILNYEQYF. The CDR3 coding sequence is TGTGCCAGCAGCTTGATCCTCAACTACGAGCAGTACTTC. Using reference TRBV11-2 and TRBJ2-7 for the parts outside the CDR3, the full variable domain is EAGVAQSPRYKIIEKRQSVAFWCNPISGHATLYWYQQILGQGPKLLIQFQNNGVVDDSQLPKDRFSAERLKGVDSTLKIQPAKLEDSAVYLCASSLILNYEQYFGPGTRLTVT.

The chain recombines TRBV18 with TRBJ2-3; D may correspond to TRBD1 or TRBD2 (6 bases each). Germline V gene data show CDR1 as KGHSH and CDR2 as LQKENI. V shed 5 bases and J shed 0 bases, with 15 bases lying between them. CDR3 size: 16 residues. CDR3 sequence: CASSSRGPGSTDTQYF. The CDR3 DNA sequence: TGTGCCAGCTCATCCCGGGGGCCCGGCAGCACAGATACGCAGTATTTT.

The chain is built from TRBV5-4 and TRBJ2-3; the D gene is possibly TRBD2 (6 bases). The CDR3 is made up of 15 amino acids. Trimming took off 4 bases at V and 9 bases at J, with 21 bases between the two ends. Germline assignment: CDR1 SGHNT and CDR2 YYREEE (reference sequence). In nucleotides, the CDR3 is TGTGCCAGCAGCCTGCCCGGGCGGGACCGGGGGACGCAGTATTTT. Translation: CASSLPGRDRGTQYF.

The genes are TRBV27 and TRBJ2-2; D remains ambiguous. The germline CDR1 and CDR2 sequences are MNHEY and SMNVEV (reference sequence). V shed 5 bases and J shed 9 bases, with 13 bases lying between them. CDR3 length: 13 amino acids. CDR3 sequence: CASSPAVGRELFF. In nucleotides, the CDR3 is TGTGCCAGCAGTCCCGCGGTTGGCCGGGAGCTGTTTTTT.

The gene calls are TRBV2 and TRBJ1-2, with D possibly TRBD1 on 5 matching bases. The CDR3 covers 14 residues. Germline assignment: CDR1 SNHLY and CDR2 FYNNEI. The V and J ends lost 7 bases and 2 bases respectively, with 14 bases between them. The CDR3 DNA sequence: TGTGCCAGCAAGAACAGGAGCTCCAACTATGGCTACACCTTC. This codes for CASKNRSSNYGYTF.

Regarding this clone: Germline and junction disagree at one end, which may indicate a read error. The rearrangement links TRBV7-7 to TRBJ1-1; D unresolved. Germline V CDR1 and CDR2: SSHAT, FNYEAQ (reference sequence). The CDR3 is 13 amino acids. The CDR3: CASSLGMNTEAFF. The CDR3 bases are TGTGCTAGCAGCTTGGGGATGAACACTGAAGCTTTCTTT. The whole variable domain, filled in from reference TRBV7-7 and TRBJ1-1, reads GAGVSQSPRYKVTKRGQDVTLRCDPISSHATLYWYQQALGQGPEFLTYFNYEAQPDKSGLPSDRFSAERPEGSISTLTIQRTEQRDSAMYRCASSLGMNTEAFFGQGTRLTVV.

The chain has TRBV10-2 and TRBJ2-1; 8 positions agree with TRBD1. The CDR3 length is 15 residues. V trimming: 7 bases; J trimming: 8 bases; junction bases outside the gene matches: 13. Germline lookup yields CDR1 WSHSY and CDR2 SAAADI. The CDR3 DNA is TGCGCCAGCATTCCCGGGACAGGTGCATTATATGAGCAGTTCTTC. It specifies CASIPGTGALYEQFF.

The CDR3 is CASSYGRISGANVLTF. Here the CDR3 DNA reads TGTGCCAGCAGTTACGGGCGGATCTCTGGGGCCAACGTCCTGACTTTC. This chain links TRBV6-5 with TRBJ2-6, with D unclear. V lost 2 bases to trimming and J lost 0 bases, with 8 bases between them. Germline V gene sequence: CDR1 MNHEY, CDR2 SVGAGI. CDR3 size: 16 residues.

This chain links TRBV30 with TRBJ1-4, with D uncertain. Germline V gene lookup returns CDR1 GTSNPN and CDR2 SVGIG (reference sequence). This CDR3 comprises 17 residues. V dropped 0 bases and J dropped 0 bases, with 14 bases sitting between them. The CDR3: CAWSVRVGVATNEKLFF. For the CDR3, the DNA is TGTGCCTGGAGTGTAAGGGTTGGGGTTGCAACTAATGAAAAACTGTTTTTT.

For this clone: Within the sample, other DNA sequences also encode this same CDR3. The gene calls are TRBV9 and TRBJ2-2; 9 positions match TRBD1. The CDR3 runs 16 residues. CDR1 SGDLS and CDR2 YYNGEE come from the germline V gene. J lost 0 bases, V lost 2 bases, and 2 bases had no gene match. The CDR3 reads CASSVGQGANTGELFF. The CDR3 DNA is TGTGCCAGCAGCGTGGGACAGGGAGCGAACACCGGGGAGCTGTTTTTT. The entire variable domain, with the rest obtained from reference TRBV9 and TRBJ2-2, is as follows: DSGVTQTPKHLITATGQRVTLRCSPRSGDLSVYWYQQSLDQGLQFLIQYYNGEERAKGNILERFSAQQFPDLHSELNLSSLELGDSALYFCASSVGQGANTGELFFGEGSRLTVL.

This chain joins TRBV6-6 and TRBJ1-1, with a possible D match to TRBD1 (5 bases). V shed 6 bases and J shed 5 bases, with 13 bases lying between them. The germline gives CDR1 MNHNY, CDR2 SVGAGI (reference sequence). This CDR3 is built from 13 residues. The CDR3 DNA reads as TGTGCCAGCAGCCCCACGCGGGGGACTGAAGCTTTCTTT. Its translation: CASSPTRGTEAFF.

The chain uses TRBV7-2 and TRBJ2-6; no clear D. Deletions cut 5 bases from V and 2 bases from J, with 10 bases between. This CDR3 region has 15 residues. The V gene's germline CDR1 is SGHTA and CDR2 FQGNSA. CDR3 amino acids: CASSLERAGANVLTF. DNA of the CDR3: TGTGCCAGCAGCCTAGAAAGAGCTGGGGCCAACGTCCTGACTTTC. The whole variable domain, remainder taken from reference TRBV7-2 and TRBJ2-6, is GAGVSQSPSNKVTEKGKDVELRCDPISGHTALYWYRQSLGQGLEFLIYFQGNSAPDKSGLPSDRFSAERTGGSVSTLTIQRTQQEDSAVYLCASSLERAGANVLTFGAGSRLTVL.

This clone was counted once. Additional DNA sequences in this sample encode the identical CDR3. The chain recombines TRBV11-2 with TRBJ2-3; 9 bases are shared with TRBD2. The V and J ends lost 5 bases and 2 bases, in that order; junction bases with no gene match: 5. This CDR3 has 15 amino acids. Germline assignment: CDR1 SGHAT and CDR2 FQNNGV. This CDR3 is CASSPTSGSTDTQYF. The CDR3 nucleotides are TGTGCCAGCAGCCCGACTAGCGGATCCACAGATACGCAGTATTTT. Together with reference TRBV11-2 and TRBJ2-3, the CDR3 gives the full variable domain: EAGVAQSPRYKIIEKRQSVAFWCNPISGHATLYWYQQILGQGPKLLIQFQNNGVVDDSQLPKDRFSAERLKGVDSTLKIQPAKLEDSAVYLCASSPTSGSTDTQYFGPGTRLTVL.

This chain uses TRBV7-8 with TRBJ2-6, with D unclear. The V and J ends lost 5 bases and 0 bases respectively, with 23 bases between them. CDR3 length equals 20 residues. Looked up from germline, CDR1 is SGHVS and CDR2 is FQNEAQ. The DNA for the CDR3 is TGTGCCAGCAGCCGACGTCCGCCAGGCCCCACCTTCTCTGGGGCCAACGTCCTGACTTTC. Its protein product is CASSRRPPGPTFSGANVLTF.

J is TRBJ2-3 and V is TRBV7-2; D possibly corresponds to TRBD1 (6 bases). There are 15 residues in the CDR3. Germline CDR1 reads SGHTA; CDR2 reads FQGNSA. With 1 base removed from V and 4 bases from J, the gap between germline ends came to 12 bases. The CDR3 coding sequence is TGTGCCAGCAGCTTAGGGGTGGGGGCCGCAGATACGCAGTATTTT. It yields the protein CASSLGVGAADTQYF.